This T cell receptor (beta chain) derives from a study of Graves' ophthalmopathy and Graves' hyperthyroidism (dated by TCRdb to 2017 to 2018). Notes on the research overall: Stable hyperthyroidism was defined as no progression to ophthalmopathy within 18 months of follow-up. To tell Graves' ophthalmopathy apart from Graves' hyperthyroidism, and to predict which patients would progress to ophthalmopathy, the study relied on TCR beta repertoire signatures. In total, 135 blood samples were TCR-sequenced: approximately 40 ophthalmopathy, 80 or so hyperthyroidism and about 17 hyperthyroidism-to-ophthalmopathy patients. An independent validation cohort comprised some 18 hyperthyroidism patients and 15 to 17 patients who later progressed from hyperthyroidism to ophthalmopathy. T-cell repertoires of thyroid tissue and blood were compared in more than 5 hyperthyroidism patients. Following sampling, methimazole starting at 30 mg daily was administered to hyperthyroidism patients, and high-dose intravenous methylprednisolone was administered to ophthalmopathy patients. To explore V-J signatures that separate ophthalmopathy from hyperthyroidism, a discovery set of about 100 patients was enrolled, consisting of about 43 with ophthalmopathy and approximately 60 with stable hyperthyroidism. Broad study findings and their caveats: The 13-signature model separated ophthalmopathy from stable hyperthyroidism with 87.88% sensitivity and about 84% specificity in cross-validation, and 80%/75% in the test set. In validation, the model predicted ophthalmopathy progression with about 71% sensitivity and approximately 75% specificity; some 13 predicted patients were CT-confirmed with GO in a median of approximately 6.2 months. Sample size was not statistically predetermined, and group allocation was not concealed from the investigators. Most of the expanded thyroid clonotypes with a frequency above 0.001 were also detected in blood, and it was suggested that the thyroid immune response may be reflected by blood repertoires.

TCR beta CDR3 regions were amplified from RNA transcripts for repertoire sequencing. The first round was an RT-PCR using HTBI primers with the Qiagen OneStep RT-PCR kit, and this first round was followed by a second-round multiplex PCR, then size selection and purification. The libraries underwent paired-end sequencing with 100 bp reads on an Illumina HiSeq2000. In the authors' own workflow: SOAPnuke was used to process the reads, removing any read that contained adapters or uncalled bases, had a mean Phred below 15, or lacked an exact match to the constant primer or identifier. High-quality paired reads were merged with COPE v1.2.5. Each unique nucleotide sequence was treated as a clonotype, and MiTCR v1.1 was used to align the clonotypes to the IMGT TRB V, D and J references. Only V-J combinations with frequency above 0.0001 were analysed, covering approximately 99% of repertoires. For each V-J combination, a TCR clonal expansion and chaos score was defined as F50 clonal expansion divided by the chaos observed in the TCRdist matrix. Welch's t-statistics and random forest were used to narrow the features down to more than 10 V-J combinations, which were then fed into a naive Bayes classifier. The Morisita-Horn index was used to measure how similar the thyroid and blood repertoires were. TCRdb reran the public reads through fastp at Q25 and MiXCR, keeping productive beta chains. Each record represents a unique CDR3 protein, reported with the most common genes and DNA among its rows. The V and J calls shown here were made by TCRdb, not taken from the authors' results. A total of some 1.1 million distinct CDR3 sequences appear in this sample, approximately 35% of them only once. The top ten hold 11% of the sample.

Based on the germline V gene (reference sequence), the CDR1 and CDR2 sequences are DFQATT and SNEGSKA. From the cysteine through the phenylalanine, the CDR3 covers 12 amino acids. The retained sequence is limited to the CDR3, 36 bases, with the frame set at the first base. At the junction V is shortened by 0 bases and J by 3 bases, with 6 bases in between. Hyperthyroidism patients were newly diagnosed, were aged 18 to 65 years, and had a disease duration under 2 months. Patients with other autoimmune diseases, uncontrolled infections, pregnancy or lactation were excluded. Diagnosis relied on clinical symptoms, serum thyroxine, TRAb, thyroid ultrasound and orbital computed tomography. Total RNA was extracted using Trizol reagent, and RNA quality was checked on an Agilent 2100 Bioanalyzer. At least ten counts were recorded for this clonotype. It lacks a known antigen. Base qualities were left out, and no much larger clone turns up one base away.

The rearranged chain carries TRBV20-1 and TRBJ2-7; the D gene identity is not certain. The sample was peripheral blood or thyroid tissue (not recorded which). This clonotype originated in an adult man with Graves' hyperthyroidism. The DNA is as follows: TGCAGTGCTAGAGAGACCATCTACGAGCAGTACTTC. This translates into CSARETIYEQYF.